The 20 T cell receptor beta chains given below trace back to one sample, sequenced in a study of blood T cell repertoires in COVID-19. Some clones are missing from TCRdb's copy, which holds only in-frame ones; the method was immunoSEQ multiplex PCR. The sample includes 20,000 or so clones, 86% of them seen just once. The material sequenced was peripheral blood. The receptors come from a woman over 75 with active or convalescent COVID-19.

The chain combines TRBV2 with TRBJ1-4; D is ambiguous. In germline, CDR1 is SNHLY, CDR2 FYNNEI. V lost 6 bases, J lost 0 bases, and 14 bases lay in between. The CDR3 runs to 16 residues. CDR3 sequence: CASRETPSATNEKLFF. CDR3 bases: TGTGCCAGCAGGGAGACCCCCAGCGCAACTAATGAAAAACTGTTTTTT.

V gene TRBV28 combines with J gene TRBJ1-5; 8 bases fit TRBD1. V lost 6 bases, J lost 6 bases, and 7 bases stayed unmatched. The V gene's germline CDR1 is MDHEN and CDR2 SYDVKM. The CDR3 is 14 amino acids. The CDR3 region is CASSQTGAGQPQHF. The CDR3 coding sequence is TGTGCCAGCAGCCAGACAGGGGCGGGTCAGCCCCAGCATTTT.

The CDR3 protein is CASSIRDRGSTNEKLFF. The CDR3 nucleotides are TGTGCCAGCAGCATCCGGGACAGGGGATCGACTAATGAAAAACTGTTTTTT. V usage is TRBV4-2 and J usage is TRBJ1-4, with TRBD1 matching 10 bases. CDR1 and CDR2 from the germline V gene are LGHNA and YNFKEQ. V was clipped by 5 bases and J by 2 bases; unmatched bases: 8. CDR3 length equals 17 residues.

This clone occurred once. This chain uses TRBV6-1 with TRBJ2-6; a weak D match, TRBD1 (6 bases). The V end was cut by 0 bases, the J end by 1 base, with 16 bases between. CDR3 size: 19 residues. CDR1 and CDR2 from the germline V gene are MNHNS and SASEGT. The CDR3 here is CASSEAGGFFLSGANVLTF. The CDR3 nucleotides are TGTGCCAGCAGTGAAGCAGGGGGTTTCTTTTTATCTGGGGCCAACGTCCTGACTTTC.

V and J are TRBV7-2 and TRBJ2-4, with D hard to call. The germline gives CDR1 SGHTA, CDR2 FQGNSA. V lost 2 bases to trimming and J lost 3 bases, with 5 bases between them. The CDR3 runs to 13 residues. CDR3 DNA: TGTGCCAGCAGCTTAAACAGCAAAAACATTCAGTACTTC. Translation: CASSLNSKNIQYF.

V and J are TRBV19 and TRBJ1-1, with 8 bases lining up with TRBD1. The length of the CDR3 is 15 residues. V was pared by 3 bases and J by 1 base, with 4 bases of the junction left unmatched. Germline loops: CDR1 LNHDA, CDR2 SQIVND (reference sequence). DNA for the CDR3: TGTGCCAGTAGTATCCCAGGGGGCGCGAACACTGAAGCTTTCTTT. Its protein is CASSIPGGANTEAFF.

The rearrangement joins TRBV6-5 to TRBJ1-2; no reliable D call. V gave up 2 bases and J gave up 4 bases, with 8 bases separating them. Germline V gives CDR1 MNHEY, CDR2 SVGAGI. There are 13 residues in the CDR3. The CDR3: CASSYGGFYGYTF. CDR3 nucleotide sequence: TGTGCCAGCAGTTACGGCGGATTCTATGGCTACACCTTC.

The chain is built from TRBV2 and TRBJ1-5; D perhaps matches TRBD1 (6 bases). V was pared by 5 bases and J by 0 bases, with 11 bases between. Germline-derived CDR1 and CDR2 are SNHLY and FYNNEI. This CDR3 has 15 residues. The CDR3 loop reads CASSSTGYSNQPQHF. Written as DNA, the CDR3 is TGTGCCAGCAGTTCAACAGGGTATAGCAATCAGCCCCAGCATTTT.

This clone was seen a few times. The chain uses TRBV10-1 and TRBJ2-1; D may be TRBD1 (6 bases). CDR3 length: 12 residues. V gave up 4 bases and J gave up 7 bases, with 8 bases separating them. Germline CDR1 and CDR2: WNHNN and SYGVQD (reference sequence). CDR3 loop: CASSGDKNEQFF. CDR3 coding DNA: TGCGCCAGCAGTGGGGACAAGAATGAGCAGTTCTTC.

The chain uses TRBV6-1 and TRBJ2-2; 12 bases line up with TRBD2. With 2 bases clipped from V and 5 bases from J, the junction kept 12 bases outside the gene matches. This CDR3 has 19 amino acids. The germline V gene encodes CDR1 MNHNS and CDR2 SASEGT. CDR3 amino acids: CASSERGGTSGLSTGELFF. In nucleotides, the CDR3 is TGTGCCAGCAGTGAACGAGGGGGGACTAGCGGGTTGTCAACCGGGGAGCTGTTTTTT.

The chain couples TRBV5-4 to TRBJ2-5; D is unclear. The germline V gene has CDR1 SGHNT and CDR2 YYREEE (reference sequence). The V end was cut by 0 bases, the J end by 3 bases, with 9 bases between. The length of the CDR3 is 14 residues. The CDR3 spells CASSLDSGKETQYF. The CDR3 nucleotides read TGTGCCAGCAGCTTGGATTCAGGCAAAGAGACCCAGTACTTC.

A single count supports this clone. The V and J genes are TRBV3-1 (or the pseudogene TRBV3-2) and TRBJ1-6; no clear D gene. The V and J ends lost 4 bases and 10 bases respectively, with 11 bases between them. The CDR3 contains 13 residues. The germline CDR1 and CDR2 sequences are LGHDT and YNNKEL (reference sequence). CDR3 sequence reads: CASSPSGKSPLHF. In nucleotides, the CDR3 is TGTGCCAGCAGCCCGTCAGGAAAATCACCCCTCCACTTT.

The chain employs TRBV29-1 and TRBJ1-2, with a weak D call TRBD1 (6 bases). Between the trimmed V and J ends, which lost 4 bases and 5 bases, there was a span of 14 bases. CDR1 is SQVTM and CDR2 is ANQGSEA in the germline V gene. The CDR3 is 13 amino acids. CDR3 sequence: CSVVGTPEYGYTF. CDR3 DNA sequence: TGCAGCGTTGTTGGGACACCCGAGTATGGCTACACCTTC.

This clone was seen a handful of times. V usage is TRBV7-8 and J usage is TRBJ2-1, with 9 nucleotides matching TRBD2. CDR1 is SGHVS and CDR2 is FQNEAQ in the germline V gene. The CDR3 sequence is 17 residues long. The V segment lost 4 bases and the J segment 0 bases; nucleotides outside the gene matches: 7. CDR3 DNA sequence: TGTGCCAGCAGCTCAAGACTAGCGGTTAGCTCCTACAATGAGCAGTTCTTC. Translating it yields CASSSRLAVSSYNEQFF.

The chain employs TRBV19 and TRBJ1-3; 7 nucleotides match TRBD1. The CDR3 loop spans 19 amino acids. Unmatched junction bases numbered 19, after V lost 8 bases and J lost 0 bases. Germline assignment: CDR1 LNHDA and CDR2 SQIVND (reference sequence). DNA of the CDR3: TGTGCCAGTTTTTCCCTTAGTAGGGGGCTCACCCACTCTGGAAACACCATATATTTT. Its translation: CASFSLSRGLTHSGNTIYF.

This chain connects TRBV6-2 or TRBV6-3 to TRBJ2-7, with 9 bases that match TRBD2. The CDR3 spans 15 residues. J lost 6 bases, V lost 6 bases, and 12 bases had no gene match. The V gene's germline CDR1 is MNHEY and CDR2 SVGEGT. The CDR3 DNA sequence: TGTGCCAGCAGCCCTCACGGCGGGAGGGCCAGCGAGCAGTACTTC. Its protein is CASSPHGGRASEQYF.

This rearrangement joins TRBV6-5 to TRBJ2-1; D remains ambiguous. Trimming stripped 0 bases from V and 10 bases from J, with 10 bases between. This CDR3 is 13 amino acids long. Germline V gene data show CDR1 as MNHEY and CDR2 as SVGAGI. The CDR3 DNA reads as TGTGCCAGCAGTTACTCGGGCCCACGAGAGCAGTTCTTC. Its translation is CASSYSGPREQFF.

The chain recombines TRBV24-1 with TRBJ2-4, with D perhaps TRBD2 (6 bases). Trimming removed 7 bases at V and 0 bases at J, with 12 bases between. Germline CDR1 and CDR2: KGHDR and SFDVKD. The CDR3 sequence is 15 residues long. The CDR3 bases are TGTGCCACCAGGTGGGGGGAAATAGCCAAAAACATTCAGTACTTC. It encodes CATRWGEIAKNIQYF.

The V and J genes are TRBV7-9 and TRBJ2-7, with 9 bases fitting TRBD1. In germline, CDR1 is SEHNR, CDR2 FQNEAQ (reference sequence). The CDR3 sequence is 19 residues long. Trimming took 4 bases from V and 4 from J; bases not matched to a gene: 20. CDR3 in DNA: TGTGCCAGCAGCTCTTTACAGGGGGCCACGAGGGGAGTTCTGTACGAGCAGTACTTC. This codes for CASSSLQGATRGVLYEQYF.

The rearrangement joins TRBV10-3 to TRBJ2-2; 9 bases fit TRBD1. J was trimmed by 3 bases and V by 8 bases; bases with no gene match: 4. The CDR3 runs 14 residues. CDR1 and CDR2 from the germline V gene are ENHRY and SYGVKD. The CDR3 sequence is CAIGRQGDTGELFF. CDR3 bases: TGTGCCATCGGCAGACAGGGGGACACCGGGGAGCTGTTTTTT.